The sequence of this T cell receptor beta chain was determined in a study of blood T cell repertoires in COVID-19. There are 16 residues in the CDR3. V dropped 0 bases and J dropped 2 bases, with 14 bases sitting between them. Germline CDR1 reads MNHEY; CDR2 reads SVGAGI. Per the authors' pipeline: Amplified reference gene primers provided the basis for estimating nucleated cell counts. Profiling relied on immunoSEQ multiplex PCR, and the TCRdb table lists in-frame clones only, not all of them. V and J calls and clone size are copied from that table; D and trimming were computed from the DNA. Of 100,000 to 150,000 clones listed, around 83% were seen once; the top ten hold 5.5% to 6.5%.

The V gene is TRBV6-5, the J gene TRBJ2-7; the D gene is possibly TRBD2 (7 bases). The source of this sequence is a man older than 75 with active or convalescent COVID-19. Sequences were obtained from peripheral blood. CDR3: CASSYSGGPGPYEQYF. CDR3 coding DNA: TGTGCCAGCAGTTACTCCGGGGGGCCAGGGCCCTACGAGCAGTACTTC.